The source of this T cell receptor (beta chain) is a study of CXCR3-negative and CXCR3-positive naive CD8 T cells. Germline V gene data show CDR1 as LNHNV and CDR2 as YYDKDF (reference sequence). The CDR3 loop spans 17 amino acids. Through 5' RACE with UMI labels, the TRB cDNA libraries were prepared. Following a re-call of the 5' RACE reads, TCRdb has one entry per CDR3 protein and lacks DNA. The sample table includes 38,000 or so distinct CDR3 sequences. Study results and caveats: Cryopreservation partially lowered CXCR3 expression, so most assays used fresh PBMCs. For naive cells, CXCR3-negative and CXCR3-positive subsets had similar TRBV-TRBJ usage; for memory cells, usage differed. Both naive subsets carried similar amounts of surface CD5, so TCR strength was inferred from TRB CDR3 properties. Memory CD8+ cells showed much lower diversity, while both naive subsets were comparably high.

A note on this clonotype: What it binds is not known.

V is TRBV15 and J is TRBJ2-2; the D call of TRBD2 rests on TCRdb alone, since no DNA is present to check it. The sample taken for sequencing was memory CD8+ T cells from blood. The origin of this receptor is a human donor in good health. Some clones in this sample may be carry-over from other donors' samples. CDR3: CATSGVSGSPNTGELFF.